This T cell receptor (beta chain) was sequenced for a study of cytomegalovirus exposure and HLA in healthy donors (dated by TCRdb to 2016 to 2017). Describing the broader study: An earlier analysis of some 620 of the donors reported about 300 Gb of sequence data and 95 million to 120 million unique TCR beta sequences obtained from about 170 million T cells. Approximately 310 gigabases of sequencing data and 80 million or so unique TCR sequences were included in an early release covering about 700 HLA-typed donors. Among the approximately 400 genotyped donors, approximately 76% belonged to the genetic ancestry cluster associated with self-reported Caucasian donors. The study aimed to test whether cataloging public T cell receptors could reveal signatures of past pathogen exposure. The study profiled the T cell repertoires of 500 to 800 subjects by immunosequencing and related them to cytomegalovirus serostatus. Along with the roughly 700-subject first cohort, a separate validation cohort of about 110 different subjects was used. The study combined high-throughput TCR immunosequencing, statistical association of individual TCRs with disease status, and machine learning to predict cytomegalovirus infection status. In a later analysis, previously published TCR beta repertoires from 666 donors were re-analyzed and high-resolution HLA genotyping was added so that TCR occurrence patterns could be studied. Rather than using new phenotypic data, the later analysis identified candidate immune exposures from TCR beta sequences and from how often those sequences occurred across donors. An earlier analysis of roughly 580 of the donors used high-throughput TCR beta sequencing to judge whether each TCR beta V gene segment behaved as functional or pseudogenic. Donor age, sex, ethnicity and CMV serostatus were compiled alongside the repertoire data. A later genetic analysis used genome-wide SNP genotypes for about three fifths of the roughly 700 donors, treating that subset as a discovery cohort. Every repertoire in the discovery cohort had been generated on one and the same sequencing platform. HLA typing covered class I and class II loci at four-digit resolution. The number of donors typed differed by locus, with 629-630 for A, B, C, DRB1 and DQB1, over 500 for DQA1, approximately 570 for DPA1, and around 430 for DPB1. About five DR-DQ haplotypes were treated as single units for association and clustering because of strong linkage in the cohort. Among some 400 genotyped donors of the cohort, an average of around 250,000 unique TCR beta nucleotide sequences was sequenced per donor, of which about 18% were non-productive. The paper as a whole reports these results and caveats: The classifier was reported to diagnose cytomegalovirus status with high specificity and sensitivity in both the original cohort and the validation cohort. At a false discovery rate of 0.05, a later analysis linked about 16,000 TCR beta sequences to specific HLA alleles. Assigning TCR associations to individual alleles was difficult when HLA alleles, especially DR and DQ, strongly co-occurred. A group of highly shared sequence variants was considered likely to be a technical artifact of the sequencing pipeline. In this cohort, only TCR beta chains were sequenced, and detectable features were limited by the absence of alpha or paired-chain data. Three of the identified cytomegalovirus-associated TCR beta chains were confirmed in vitro to be specific for cytomegalovirus antigens. Because counts were too low, roughly 16 rarely observed V segments, including chromosome 9 orphons, were left out of the earlier analysis of about 500 of the donors. Several of the top co-occurrence clusters appeared to be linked to parvovirus B19, influenza, CMV and Epstein-Barr virus, according to a later analysis. The presence/absence analyses assumed that sequencing depth was roughly uniform across donors, and that assumption may not be true. In a later genetic analysis, a missense DCLRE1C variant was associated with V-gene and J-gene trimming of TCR beta chains, and the association was replicated in an independent cohort. Most TCR sequences were observed very rarely across donors, whereas some public TCRs were present in many individuals. According to a later genetic analysis, donors in an Asian-associated ancestry cluster had fewer N-insertions in productive TCRs than the roughly 700-donor mean. Compared with equally common non-associated chains, HLA-associated TCR beta chains in a later analysis were more clonally expanded and had lower generation probabilities. For the cohort, immune exposure information was limited to CMV serostatus. Because some donors lacked HLA typing at each locus, the association tests relied only on the typed subset. A total of roughly 160 TCR beta chains were listed by the study as associated with cytomegalovirus. A later analysis found that TCR association rates varied across HLA loci, with DRB1 alleles showing the most associated TCRs and HLA-C alleles the fewest. A further reported finding was that TCR beta sequences accurately predicted the HLA-A and HLA-B alleles for most subjects in the first cohort. The authors suggested that the approach could potentially be extended to other disease states and immunological phenotypes. The 87-base-pair reads could not distinguish some IMGT-functional V segments, including TRBV6-2 and TRBV6-3, so those segments were excluded. In a later analysis, most CMV-associated TCR beta chains were found to appear HLA-restricted, with HLA associations seemingly driven largely by CMV exposure. An earlier analysis of around 600 of the donors showed that most TCR beta V segments appeared in productive rearrangements either about 87% or about 30% of the time, which broadly matched IMGT annotations. Linkage disequilibrium might explain the correlated functional status among segregating V segments, but an unknown experimental factor could not be excluded.

The CDR3 holds 16 amino acids from the cysteine to the phenylalanine. Kept here is only the CDR3 DNA, which spans 48 bases and is read in frame from base 1. CDR1 is given as MRHNA and CDR2 as SNTAGT, both from the germline V gene. Germline trimming: 1 base from V, 7 bases from J; junction bases outside gene matches: 10. Libraries came from the immunoSEQ multiplex PCR assay. For the multiplex PCR, a mixture combining 60 forward primers for TCR Vbeta segments and 13 reverse primers for TCR Jbeta segments was used. The CDR3 region of rearranged TCR beta genes was amplified from genomic DNA with a multiplex PCR assay. The amplified TCR beta libraries were sequenced on the Illumina HiSeq System as 87-base-pair reads. In the paper's pipeline: A later analysis counted approximately 74 million unique TCR beta chains across the 600 to 850 repertoires, and around 9.9 million of these chains were shared by at least two donors. A nearest-neighbor algorithm error-corrected the raw reads and collapsed the reads into unique sequences, merging closely related sequences to remove PCR and sequencing errors. To assign V, D and J gene segments, CDR3 sequences were aligned to IMGT reference sequences. For a sequence to be retained, a match of at least six nucleotides was required to both a V gene segment and a J gene segment. Rearrangements were called productive when the CDR3 lacked stop codons and stayed in frame with V and J; all others were non-productive. CDR3 was defined by IMGT convention, running from the second conserved V-encoded cysteine to the conserved J-encoded phenylalanine. The earlier analysis of fewer than 700 of the donors excluded sequences that lacked an unambiguous match to a single V gene segment. In an earlier analysis of around 600 of the donors, V segments were called functional above 56.7% productive rearrangements and were called segregating when the between-donor standard deviation exceeded 5%. A statistical classification framework was built to diagnose cytomegalovirus status from the catalog of TCR beta chain sequences. In a later analysis, TCR nucleotide sequences were compared against IMGT/GENE-DB human TR gene sequences so that V and J genes could be assigned. Using the TCRdist pipeline, a later analysis assigned CDR3 sequences along with most-parsimonious VDJ recombination scenarios. In a later analysis, each TCR beta chain was defined by its CDR3 amino acid sequence together with its V-gene family, and reads lacking a unique V-gene family were excluded. A later analysis removed 500 to 600 highly shared, low-generation-probability nucleotide sequences to deal with suspected cross-contamination and a sequencing artifact. A later analysis calculated a clonal expansion index for each public chain from normalized within-repertoire ranks of inferred template counts. In a later analysis, generation probabilities were computed using a VDJ recombination model fitted to out-of-frame rearrangements, and the results were checked against IGoR. A later analysis scored TCR-TCR, TCR-HLA and TCR-CMV co-occurrence with hypergeometric tests, applying a repertoire-size bias correction to TCR pairs. A later analysis estimated false discovery rates by permuting HLA or CMV assignments 20 times. A later analysis grouped co-occurring TCRs with DBSCAN, adding TCRdist sequence similarity when clustering within HLA-allele-positive subsets. Repertoires with fewer than 30,000 or more than 120,000 public chains, plus five repertoires with anomalous nucleotide sharing, were excluded from co-occurrence clustering. TCRdb holds this immuneACCESS table with in-frame rearrangements only. Some clones are missing; in checked studies, unresolved V genes explain under half, and the rest has no known cause. V and J calls and clone size are copied from that table; D and trimming were computed from the DNA. The sample data list 150,000 or so clones, and 65% to 90% of these were observed just once. Approximately 6.3% of the sample is taken by the ten largest.

In total, 666 healthy bone marrow donors made up the cohort. All cohort members were sampled while nominally healthy, although unrecorded immune exposures were likely present. The donor tested CMV seropositive and was one of the 289 seropositive cohort members. Each donor provided a peripheral blood sample, and peripheral blood mononuclear cells were used for TCR beta sequencing. The Qiagen DNeasy Blood Extraction Kit was used to extract genomic DNA from the blood cell samples. This clone was recorded once. Its antigen specificity is not known. Base qualities were left out, and no much larger clone turns up one base away.

The TCR originated in a woman aged 50 to 65 in good health and CMV-seropositive. In this chain, TRBV6-4 is recombined with TRBJ1-2, with 9 bases aligning to TRBD1. Sequencing used PBMCs. The sequence in DNA is TGTGCCAGCAGTGACTTCCCCGGGACAGGGAGTTCTGGCTACACCTTC. Translated, it reads CASSDFPGTGSSGYTF.